This T cell receptor (beta chain) comes out of a study of CD8 T cells in Susac syndrome. The diagnostic criteria were recently defined, and patients with Susac syndrome met them for definite or probable disease. Unmatched junction bases numbered 9, after V lost 7 bases and J lost 4 bases. The CDR3 loop spans 15 amino acids. The RNA, roughly 0.5 to 1 ug, was put through reverse transcription using random hexamers. Amplification of TCR beta CDR3 used immunoSEQ multiplex PCR across 54 Vbeta and 13 Jbeta. TCRdb ran MiXCR on the immunoSEQ multiplex PCR reads and lists one entry per CDR3 protein. The table shows around 230,000 distinct CDR3 sequences, with almost 97% occurring only once.

The chain uses TRBV12-3 or TRBV12-4 and TRBJ1-1; TRBD1 matches at 10 bases. Sequencing was carried out using CD4+ T cells from PBMCs. The TCR was taken from a human donor with Susac syndrome. The DNA for the CDR3 is TGTGCCAGCACCCGGGACAGGGGCAGCGGCACTGAAGCTTTCTTT. Translated: CASTRDRGSGTEAFF.